Listed below are T cell receptor beta chains from one sample, sequenced in a study of T cell repertoires in cytomegalovirus infection. A single record per CDR3 protein comes from TCRdb applying MiXCR to the reads. The data show over 300,000 distinct CDR3 sequences, roughly 15% seen once. Sequencing input: PBMCs. The receptors come from a human donor in good health (CMV status not recorded). Some clones in this sample may be carry-over from other donors' samples. Both conserved end residues are part of each CDR3. The D gene is left open where the match is weak. Where a row states a size, it is once, few, many or the class of an expanded clone; other rows omit it.

j_call d_call v_call clone_size cdr3_nt cdr3_aa
TRBJ2-3 . TRBV28 . TGTGCCAGCAGTTTAGGTGTCACGGGGGCCACAGATACGCAGTATTTT CASSLGVTGATDTQYF
TRBJ2-3 TRBD1 TRBV7-2 many TGTGCCAGCAGCTTAGCGTTCGGGACAGGGGGTTTGCCAGATACGCAGTATTTT CASSLAFGTGGLPDTQYF
TRBJ1-5 . TRBV12-3/TRBV12-4 many TGTGCCAGCAGTTTGGCCCCCGGGGGTCAGCCCCAGCATTTT CASSLAPGGQPQHF
TRBJ1-6 TRBD1 TRBV12-3/TRBV12-4 . TGTGCCAGCAGTCCCAGGGGGCCCTCCTATAATTCACCCCTCCACTTT CASSPRGPSYNSPLHF
TRBJ1-1 TRBD1 TRBV28 few TGTGCCAGCAGCCGACAGGGTAGAGCTGAAGCTTTCTTT CASSRQGRAEAFF
TRBJ2-1 . TRBV5-4 few TGTGCCAGCAGCTCTAGACTAGGAGGTGGGAATGAGCAGTTCTTC CASSSRLGGGNEQFF
TRBJ1-1 . TRBV9 few TGTGCCAGCAGTTTTGGGGGAGTAGACACTGAAGCTTTCTTT CASSFGGVDTEAFF
TRBJ1-1 . TRBV2 few TGTGCCAGCCCGGAGGGGGAGAACACTGAAGCTTTCTTT CASPEGENTEAFF
TRBJ2-3 . TRBV7-3 many TGTGCCAGCAGCGCGAACGATTTAGATACGCAGTATTTT CASSANDLDTQYF
TRBJ2-3 . TRBV7-2 many TGTGCCAGCAGCCCCCGGACTATCGTCTATACGCAGTATTTT CASSPRTIVYTQYF
TRBJ1-2 TRBD1 TRBV12-3/TRBV12-4 few TGTGCCAGCAGTTTGGAACCCGGGACAGGGGCCTATGGCTACACCTTC CASSLEPGTGAYGYTF
TRBJ1-5 . TRBV2 many TGTGCCAGCAGTGAAGCATCAGGGGACCGTCAGCCCCAGCATTTT CASSEASGDRQPQHF
TRBJ1-2 . TRBV28 many TGTGCCAGCAGCCTGACAGGAACTAACTATGGCTACACCTTC CASSLTGTNYGYTF